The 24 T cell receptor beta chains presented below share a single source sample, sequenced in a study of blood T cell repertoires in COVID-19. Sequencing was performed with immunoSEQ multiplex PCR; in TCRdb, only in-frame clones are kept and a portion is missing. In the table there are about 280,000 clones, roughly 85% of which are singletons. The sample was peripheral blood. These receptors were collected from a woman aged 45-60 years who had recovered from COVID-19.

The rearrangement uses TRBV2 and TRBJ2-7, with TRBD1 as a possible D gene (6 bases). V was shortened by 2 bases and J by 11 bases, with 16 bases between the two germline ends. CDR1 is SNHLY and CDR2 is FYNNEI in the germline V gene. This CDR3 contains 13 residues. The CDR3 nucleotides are TGTGCCAGCAGTGAATTGGGACAAACCACTAAGTACTTC. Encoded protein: CASSELGQTTKYF.

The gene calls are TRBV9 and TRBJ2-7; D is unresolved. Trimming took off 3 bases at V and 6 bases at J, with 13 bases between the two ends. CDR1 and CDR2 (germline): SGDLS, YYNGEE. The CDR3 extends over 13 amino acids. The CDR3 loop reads CASSDFQTGEQYF. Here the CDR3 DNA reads TGTGCCAGCAGCGACTTTCAGACGGGCGAGCAGTACTTC. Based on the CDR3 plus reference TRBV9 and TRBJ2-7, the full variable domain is DSGVTQTPKHLITATGQRVTLRCSPRSGDLSVYWYQQSLDQGLQFLIQYYNGEERAKGNILERFSAQQFPDLHSELNLSSLELGDSALYFCASSDFQTGEQYFGPGTRLTVT.

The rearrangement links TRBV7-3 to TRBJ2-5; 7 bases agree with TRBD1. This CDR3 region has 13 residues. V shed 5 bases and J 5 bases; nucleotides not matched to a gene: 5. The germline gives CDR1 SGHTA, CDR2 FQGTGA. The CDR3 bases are TGTGCCAGCAGCCCCCGGACAGGCGAGACCCAGTACTTC. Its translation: CASSPRTGETQYF.

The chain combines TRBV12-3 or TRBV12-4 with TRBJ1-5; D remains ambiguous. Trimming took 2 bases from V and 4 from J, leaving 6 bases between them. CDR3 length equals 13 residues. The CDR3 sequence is CASSLYFNQPQHF. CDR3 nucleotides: TGTGCCAGCAGTTTATATTTTAATCAGCCCCAGCATTTT.

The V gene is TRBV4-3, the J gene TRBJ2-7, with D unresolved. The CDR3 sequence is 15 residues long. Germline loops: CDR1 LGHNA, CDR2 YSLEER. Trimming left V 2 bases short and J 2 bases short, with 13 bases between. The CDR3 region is CASSQSPGRTYEQYF. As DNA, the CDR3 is TGCGCCAGCAGCCAATCCCCGGGTAGGACCTACGAGCAGTACTTC.

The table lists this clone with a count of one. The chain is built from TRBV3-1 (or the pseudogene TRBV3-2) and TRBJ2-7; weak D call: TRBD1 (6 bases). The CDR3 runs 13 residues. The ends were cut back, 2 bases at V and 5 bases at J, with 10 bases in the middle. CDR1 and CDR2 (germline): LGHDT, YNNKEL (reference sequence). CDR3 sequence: CASSQQGYHEQYF. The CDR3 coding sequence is TGTGCCAGCAGCCAACAGGGGTACCACGAGCAGTACTTC.

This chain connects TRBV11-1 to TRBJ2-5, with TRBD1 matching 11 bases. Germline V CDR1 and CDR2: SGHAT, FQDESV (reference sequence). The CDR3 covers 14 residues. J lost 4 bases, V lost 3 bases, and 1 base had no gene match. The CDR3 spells CASSFGTGGETQYF. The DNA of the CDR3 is TGTGCCAGCAGCTTCGGGACAGGGGGAGAGACCCAGTACTTC.

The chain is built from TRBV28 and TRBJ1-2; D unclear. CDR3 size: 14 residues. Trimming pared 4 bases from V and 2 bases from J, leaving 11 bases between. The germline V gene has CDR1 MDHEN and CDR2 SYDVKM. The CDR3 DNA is TGTGCCAGCAGTTCATGGGCACGAAACTATGGCTACACCTTC. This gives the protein CASSSWARNYGYTF.

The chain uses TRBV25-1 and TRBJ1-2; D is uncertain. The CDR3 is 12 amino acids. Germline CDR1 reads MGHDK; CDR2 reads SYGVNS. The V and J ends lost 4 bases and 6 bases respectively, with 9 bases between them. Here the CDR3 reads CASSGPLNGYTF. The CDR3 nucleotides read TGTGCCAGCAGTGGGCCACTAAATGGCTACACCTTC.

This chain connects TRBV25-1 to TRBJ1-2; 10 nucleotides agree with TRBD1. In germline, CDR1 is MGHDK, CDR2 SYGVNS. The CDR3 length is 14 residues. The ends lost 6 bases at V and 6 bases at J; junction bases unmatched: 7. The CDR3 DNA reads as TGTGCCAGCAGCGAACCGGGACAGGGGAATGGCTACACCTTC. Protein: CASSEPGQGNGYTF.

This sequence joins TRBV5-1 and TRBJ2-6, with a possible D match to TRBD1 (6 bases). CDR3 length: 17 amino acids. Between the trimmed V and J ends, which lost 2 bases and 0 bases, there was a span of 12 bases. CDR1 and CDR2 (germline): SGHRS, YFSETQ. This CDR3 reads CASSLTTGFSGANVLTF. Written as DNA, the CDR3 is TGCGCCAGCAGCTTAACCACAGGGTTCTCTGGGGCCAACGTCCTGACTTTC.

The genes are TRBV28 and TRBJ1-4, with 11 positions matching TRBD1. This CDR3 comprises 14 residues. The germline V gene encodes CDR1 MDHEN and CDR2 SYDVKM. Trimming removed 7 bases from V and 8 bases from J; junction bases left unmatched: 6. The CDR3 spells CASKSGTGGEKLFF. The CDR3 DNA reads TGTGCCAGCAAATCCGGGACAGGGGGGGAAAAACTGTTTTTT. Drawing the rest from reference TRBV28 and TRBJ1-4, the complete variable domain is DVKVTQSSRYLVKRTGEKVFLECVQDMDHENMFWYRQDPGLGLRLIYFSYDVKMKEKGDIPEGYSVSREKKERFSLILESASTNQTSMYLCASKSGTGGEKLFFGSGTQLSVL.

In DNA form, the CDR3 reads TGTGCCAGTAGAGGGGATGGCTACACCTTC. As protein: CASRGDGYTF. The V call is TRBV19, the J call TRBJ1-2, with D possibly matching TRBD1 (5 bases). This CDR3 region has 10 residues. The ends were cut back, 6 bases at V and 6 bases at J, with 5 bases in the middle. Germline CDR1 reads LNHDA; CDR2 reads SQIVND (reference sequence).

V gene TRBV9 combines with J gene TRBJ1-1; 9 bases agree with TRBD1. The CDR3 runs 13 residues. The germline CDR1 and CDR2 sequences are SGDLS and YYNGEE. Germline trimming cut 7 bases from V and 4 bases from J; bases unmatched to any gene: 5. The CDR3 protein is CASSTGGITEAFF. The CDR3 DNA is TGTGCCAGCTCCACAGGGGGCATCACTGAAGCTTTCTTT.

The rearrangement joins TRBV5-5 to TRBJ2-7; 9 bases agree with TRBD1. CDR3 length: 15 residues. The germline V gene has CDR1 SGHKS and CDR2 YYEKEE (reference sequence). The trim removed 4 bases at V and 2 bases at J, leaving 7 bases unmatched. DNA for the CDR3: TGTGCCAGCAGCCGAGCCGGGACAGGGCCCTACGAGCAGTACTTC. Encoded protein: CASSRAGTGPYEQYF.

Here the CDR3 reads CASSVQGSTGELFF. DNA of the CDR3: TGTGCCAGCAGCGTACAGGGAAGCACCGGGGAGCTGTTTTTT. The chain has TRBV9 and TRBJ2-2; tentatively, D is TRBD1 (5 bases). Per germline, CDR1 SGDLS and CDR2 YYNGEE. V dropped 1 base and J dropped 4 bases, with 8 bases sitting between them. This CDR3 has 14 residues. Full variable domain (remainder filled in from reference TRBV9 and TRBJ2-2): DSGVTQTPKHLITATGQRVTLRCSPRSGDLSVYWYQQSLDQGLQFLIQYYNGEERAKGNILERFSAQQFPDLHSELNLSSLELGDSALYFCASSVQGSTGELFFGEGSRLTVL.

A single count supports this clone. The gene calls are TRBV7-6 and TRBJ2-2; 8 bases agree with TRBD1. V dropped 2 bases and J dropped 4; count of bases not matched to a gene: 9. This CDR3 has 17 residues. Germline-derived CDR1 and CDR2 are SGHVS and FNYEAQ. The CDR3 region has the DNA TGTGCCAGCAGCTTAACCCCAGGACAGGGAGGCACCGGGGAGCTGTTTTTT. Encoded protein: CASSLTPGQGGTGELFF.

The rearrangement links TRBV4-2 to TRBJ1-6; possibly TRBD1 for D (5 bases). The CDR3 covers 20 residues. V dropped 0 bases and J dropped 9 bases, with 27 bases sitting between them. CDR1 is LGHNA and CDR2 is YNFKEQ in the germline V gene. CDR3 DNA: TGTGCCAGCAGCCAAGATCCCGCCGGTGCAGGGATCACCAGGAGTTCACCCCTCCACTTT. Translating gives CASSQDPAGAGITRSSPLHF.

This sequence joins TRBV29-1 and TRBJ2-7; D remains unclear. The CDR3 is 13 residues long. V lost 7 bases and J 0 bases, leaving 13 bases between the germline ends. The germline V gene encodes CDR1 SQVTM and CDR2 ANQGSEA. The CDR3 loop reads CSASGDASYEQYF. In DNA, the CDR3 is TGCAGCGCTTCCGGAGACGCCTCCTACGAGCAGTACTTC.

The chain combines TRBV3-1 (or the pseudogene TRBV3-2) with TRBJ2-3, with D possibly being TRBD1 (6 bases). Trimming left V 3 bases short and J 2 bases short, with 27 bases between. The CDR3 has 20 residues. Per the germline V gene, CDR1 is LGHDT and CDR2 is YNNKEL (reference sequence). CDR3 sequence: CASSHYRGPGDTKFTDTQYF. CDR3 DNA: TGTGCCAGCAGCCATTACAGAGGGCCAGGGGACACCAAATTCACAGATACGCAGTATTTT.

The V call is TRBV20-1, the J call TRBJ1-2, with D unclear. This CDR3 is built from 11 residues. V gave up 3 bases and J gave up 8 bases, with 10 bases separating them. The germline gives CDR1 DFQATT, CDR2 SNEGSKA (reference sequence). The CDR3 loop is CSASLIEGYTF. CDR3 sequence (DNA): TGCAGTGCTAGTCTAATCGAAGGCTACACCTTC.

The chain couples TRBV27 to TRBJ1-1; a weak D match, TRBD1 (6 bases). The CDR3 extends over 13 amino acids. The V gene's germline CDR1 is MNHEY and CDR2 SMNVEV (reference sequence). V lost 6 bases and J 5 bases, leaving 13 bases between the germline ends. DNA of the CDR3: TGTGCCAGCAGCAACCAGGGGAGAACTGAAGCTTTCTTT. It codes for CASSNQGRTEAFF.

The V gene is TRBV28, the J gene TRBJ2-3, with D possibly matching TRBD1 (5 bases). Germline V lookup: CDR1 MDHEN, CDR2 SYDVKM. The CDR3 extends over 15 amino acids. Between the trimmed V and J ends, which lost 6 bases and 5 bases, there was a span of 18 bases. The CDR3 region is CASSLGVAGGDTQYF. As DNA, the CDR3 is TGTGCCAGCAGCCTAGGGGTCGCAGGCGGAGATACGCAGTATTTT.

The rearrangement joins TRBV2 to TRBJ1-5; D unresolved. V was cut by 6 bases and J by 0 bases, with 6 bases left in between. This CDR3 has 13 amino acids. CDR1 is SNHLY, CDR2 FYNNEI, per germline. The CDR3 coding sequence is TGTGCCAGCAGGTTTAATAGCAATCAGCCCCAGCATTTT. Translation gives CASRFNSNQPQHF.